This T cell receptor (beta chain) was captured in a study of T cells in Graves' hyperthyroidism and ophthalmopathy. A lack of ophthalmopathy progression within 18 months defined stable Graves' hyperthyroidism. Patients were aged 18 to 65, had disease duration under 2 months, and had newly diagnosed hyperthyroidism. Exclusion of patients followed from uncontrolled infection, other autoimmune disease, pregnancy or lactation. The authors took PBMCs from 10 ml fresh peripheral blood. CDR1 SGHRS and CDR2 YFSETQ come from the germline V gene. V shed 4 bases and J 1 base; nucleotides not matched to a gene: 4. This CDR3 has 14 residues. RNA transcripts gave rise to amplified TCR beta CDR3 regions. In the first-round RT-PCR of the TCR CDR3, the HTBI primer set was used. MiXCR, run by TCRdb on the multiplex PCR reads, gives a single entry per CDR3 protein. The profile shows 350,000 to 400,000 distinct CDR3 sequences, approximately 15% of them singletons.

A few counts support this clonotype. This may stem from a read error, because a much larger clone lies one nucleotide away. Input material: blood. The chain recombines TRBV5-1 with TRBJ1-1; the match to TRBD1 covers 7 bases. This TCR was sampled from a woman aged 60-70 years with Graves' hyperthyroidism. CDR3: CASSMGQRNTEAFF. CDR3 coding DNA: TGCGCCAGCAGCATGGGACAGAGGAACACTGAAGCTTTCTTT.